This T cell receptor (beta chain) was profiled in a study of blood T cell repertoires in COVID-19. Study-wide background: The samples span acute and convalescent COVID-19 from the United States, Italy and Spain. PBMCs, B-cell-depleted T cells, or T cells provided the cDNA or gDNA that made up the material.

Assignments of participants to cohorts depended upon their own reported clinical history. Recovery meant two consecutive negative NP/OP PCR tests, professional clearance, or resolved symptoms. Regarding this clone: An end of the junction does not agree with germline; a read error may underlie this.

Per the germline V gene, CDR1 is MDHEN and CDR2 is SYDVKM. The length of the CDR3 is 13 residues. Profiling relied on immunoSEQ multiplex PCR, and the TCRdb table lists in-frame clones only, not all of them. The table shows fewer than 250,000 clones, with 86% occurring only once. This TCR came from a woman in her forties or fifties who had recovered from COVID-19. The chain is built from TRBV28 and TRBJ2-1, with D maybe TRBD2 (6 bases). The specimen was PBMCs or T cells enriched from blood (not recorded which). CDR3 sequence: CASSAYVVTGVIF. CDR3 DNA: TGTGCCAGCAGTGCCTACGTCGTGACGGGGGTGATCTTC.